Below are 14 T cell receptor beta chains sequenced from a single sample in a study of identical twins. MiXCR, applied by TCRdb to the 5' RACE reads, yields one record per CDR3 protein. The data contain 600,000 to 700,000 distinct CDR3 sequences, 21% of them singletons. These sequences were also reported in another study, on T cells expressing NK-cell markers.

Sequenced: PBMCs. Receptor source: a woman aged 18 to 35 in good health.

In its sample, this clonotype was seen many times. The chain combines TRBV20-1 with TRBJ2-3, with 11 bases lining up with TRBD2. Looked up from germline, CDR1 is DFQATT and CDR2 is SNEGSKA (reference sequence). The CDR3 is made up of 17 amino acids. V dropped 4 bases and J dropped 0; count of bases not matched to a gene: 9. CDR3 coding DNA: TGCAGTGCTACTCCAACTAGCGGGAGAACTAGCACAGATACGCAGTATTTT. It translates to CSATPTSGRTSTDTQYF.

The chain carries TRBV30 and TRBJ1-2; D is uncertain. The germline V and J ends were trimmed by 2 bases and 4 bases, with 14 bases remaining between them. This CDR3 is 14 amino acids long. Germline CDR1 and CDR2: GTSNPN and SVGIG (reference sequence). CDR3 residues: CAWSKPTAAYGYTF. The CDR3, as DNA: TGTGCCTGGAGTAAGCCGACGGCGGCCTATGGCTACACCTTC.

This clonotype was detected ten times or more. This chain joins TRBV5-1 and TRBJ2-7; 7 positions match TRBD1. The CDR3 is 14 amino acids. V was pared by 0 bases and J by 3 bases, with 3 bases of the junction left unmatched. Germline CDR1 is SGHRS and CDR2 is YFSETQ. CDR3 nucleotides: TGCGCCAGCAGCTTGGAGGCAGGGGGCTACGAGCAGTACTTC. Translating it yields CASSLEAGGYEQYF.

This clonotype turned up a few times. The rearrangement joins TRBV7-6 to TRBJ1-1; D possibly corresponds to TRBD1 (6 bases). Germline V gene data show CDR1 as SGHVS and CDR2 as FNYEAQ. This CDR3 region has 14 residues. Trimming cost V 5 bases and J 3 bases, with 13 bases left between them. The CDR3 loop is CASSGLGGYTEAFF. CDR3 DNA sequence: TGTGCCAGCAGCGGACTAGGGGGGTACACTGAAGCTTTCTTT.

This clonotype was recorded at least ten times. The rearrangement links TRBV3-1 to TRBJ2-3, with 7 bases aligning to TRBD2. Per germline, CDR1 LGHDT and CDR2 YNNKEL (reference sequence). The trim removed 3 bases at V and 7 bases at J, leaving 1 base unmatched. The CDR3 loop spans 12 amino acids. The CDR3 here is CASSQRGNTQYF. CDR3 DNA sequence: TGTGCCAGCAGCCAGCGGGGGAATACGCAGTATTTT.

This clonotype was counted a few times. This chain links TRBV12-3 or TRBV12-4 with TRBJ2-7; unclear D gene. Trimming stripped 5 bases from V and 0 bases from J, with 11 bases between. The CDR3 is 14 residues long. The CDR3 DNA follows: TGTGCCAGCAGTCAGCACGATAGCTCCTACGAGCAGTACTTC. Residues: CASSQHDSSYEQYF.

This chain connects TRBV7-2 to TRBJ2-1; D is unresolved. Per germline, CDR1 SGHTA and CDR2 FQGNSA. Trimming pared 1 base from V and 0 bases from J, leaving 7 bases between. The CDR3 length is 15 residues. Here the CDR3 reads CASSLGIYSYNEQFF. DNA for the CDR3: TGTGCCAGCAGCTTAGGGATCTACTCCTACAATGAGCAGTTCTTC. Supplemented by reference TRBV7-2 and TRBJ2-1, the full variable domain reads GAGVSQSPSNKVTEKGKDVELRCDPISGHTALYWYRQSLGQGLEFLIYFQGNSAPDKSGLPSDRFSAERTGGSVSTLTIQRTQQEDSAVYLCASSLGIYSYNEQFFGPGTRLTVL.

The chain has TRBV29-1 and TRBJ2-3; 13 bases are a match to TRBD2. The germline gives CDR1 SQVTM, CDR2 ANQGSEA. The CDR3 sequence is 14 residues long. V was clipped by 5 bases and J by 4 bases; unmatched bases: 3. DNA of the CDR3: TGCAGCGTTCGGACTAGCGGGAGAGCAGATACGCAGTATTTT. It encodes CSVRTSGRADTQYF.

This clonotype was picked up many times. The chain joins TRBV12-3 or TRBV12-4 to TRBJ1-2; a weak D match, TRBD1 (6 bases). V was trimmed by 3 bases and J by 5 bases, leaving 7 bases between them. The CDR3 consists of 12 residues. CDR3: CASSLGHYGYTF. CDR3 coding DNA: TGTGCCAGCAGTTTGGGACATTATGGCTACACCTTC.

This clonotype was counted only a few times. J is TRBJ2-1 and V is TRBV6-1; 13 nucleotides agree with TRBD2. J gave up 1 base and V 6 bases, and 3 bases lay outside the gene matches. CDR1 is MNHNS and CDR2 is SASEGT in the germline V gene. The CDR3 contains 16 residues. The CDR3 protein is CASRGLAGKSYNEQFF. CDR3 DNA: TGTGCCAGCAGGGGACTAGCGGGAAAGTCCTACAATGAGCAGTTCTTC.

The rearrangement joins TRBV29-1 to TRBJ2-7, with D perhaps matching TRBD1 or TRBD2 (5 bases each). CDR1 is SQVTM, CDR2 ANQGSEA, per germline. This CDR3 is built from 12 residues. V dropped 5 bases and J dropped 2 bases, with 10 bases sitting between them. The CDR3 nucleotides read TGCAGCGTTCGGGACGAAGCCTACGAGCAGTACTTC. Protein: CSVRDEAYEQYF.

The chain couples TRBV6-2 or TRBV6-3 to TRBJ2-7, with 10 nucleotides matching TRBD2. Germline V gene sequence: CDR1 MNHEY, CDR2 SVGEGT. The CDR3 is made up of 16 amino acids. V lost 1 base and J lost 5; bases outside the gene matches: 8. This CDR3 reads CASSYYGLADTNEQYF. DNA for the CDR3: TGTGCCAGCAGTTACTACGGACTAGCGGACACTAACGAGCAGTACTTC.

This chain connects TRBV20-1 to TRBJ2-7; the D gene is possibly TRBD1 (5 bases). Trimming pared 6 bases from V and 0 bases from J, leaving 6 bases between. The CDR3 contains 11 residues. Looked up from germline, CDR1 is DFQATT and CDR2 is SNEGSKA (reference sequence). The CDR3 here is CSADSSYEQYF. The CDR3 bases are TGCAGTGCCGACAGCTCCTACGAGCAGTACTTC.

The V and J genes are TRBV3-1 and TRBJ2-7, with D tentatively TRBD2 (5 bases). CDR1 and CDR2 from the germline V gene are LGHDT and YNNKEL (reference sequence). The CDR3 sequence is 15 residues long. The V end lost 3 bases, the J end lost 4 bases, and 16 bases lay between the germline ends. The chain's CDR3 is CASSHRGGSGYEQYF. DNA of the CDR3: TGTGCCAGCAGCCATAGAGGCGGGTCGGGATACGAGCAGTACTTC.